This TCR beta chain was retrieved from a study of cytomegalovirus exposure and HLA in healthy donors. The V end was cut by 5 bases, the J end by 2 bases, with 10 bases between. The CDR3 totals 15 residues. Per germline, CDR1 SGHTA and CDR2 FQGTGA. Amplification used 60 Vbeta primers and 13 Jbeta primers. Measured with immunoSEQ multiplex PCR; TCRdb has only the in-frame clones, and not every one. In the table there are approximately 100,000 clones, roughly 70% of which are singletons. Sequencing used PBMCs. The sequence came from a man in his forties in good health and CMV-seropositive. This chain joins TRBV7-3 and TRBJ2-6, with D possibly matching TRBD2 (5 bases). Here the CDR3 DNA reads TGTGCCAGCAGCCCGCAGAGGGCTGGGGCCAACGTCCTGACTTTC. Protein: CASSPQRAGANVLTF.